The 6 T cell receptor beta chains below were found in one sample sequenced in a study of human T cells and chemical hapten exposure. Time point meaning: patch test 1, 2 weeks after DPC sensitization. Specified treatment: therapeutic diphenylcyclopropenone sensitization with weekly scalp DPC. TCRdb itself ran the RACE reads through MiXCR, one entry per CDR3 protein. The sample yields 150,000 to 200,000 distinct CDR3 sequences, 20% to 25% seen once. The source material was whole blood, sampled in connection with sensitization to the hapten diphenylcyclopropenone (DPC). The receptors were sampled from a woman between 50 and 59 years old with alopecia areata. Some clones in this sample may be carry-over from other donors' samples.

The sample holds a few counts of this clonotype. CDR3 bases: TGTGCCATCAGTGAACTAGCGGGAGTAGGAAATGAGCAGTTCTTC. This gives the protein CAISELAGVGNEQFF. The V and J genes are TRBV10-3 and TRBJ2-1; TRBD2 matches at 11 bases. Germline CDR1 reads ENHRY; CDR2 reads SYGVKD. The CDR3 has 15 amino acids. With V trimmed by 3 bases and J by 7 bases, 5 bases remained unmatched.

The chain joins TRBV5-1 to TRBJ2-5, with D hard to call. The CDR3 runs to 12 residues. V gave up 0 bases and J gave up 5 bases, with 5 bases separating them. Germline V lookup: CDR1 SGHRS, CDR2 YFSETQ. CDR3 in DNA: TGCGCCAGCAGCTTGGCCCGGGAGACCCAGTACTTC. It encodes CASSLARETQYF.

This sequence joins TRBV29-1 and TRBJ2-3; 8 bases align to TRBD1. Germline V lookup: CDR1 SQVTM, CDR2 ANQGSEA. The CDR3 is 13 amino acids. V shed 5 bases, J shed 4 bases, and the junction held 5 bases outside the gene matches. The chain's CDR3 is CSVRAGGPDTQYF. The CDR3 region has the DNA TGCAGCGTTCGCGCAGGGGGCCCAGATACGCAGTATTTT.

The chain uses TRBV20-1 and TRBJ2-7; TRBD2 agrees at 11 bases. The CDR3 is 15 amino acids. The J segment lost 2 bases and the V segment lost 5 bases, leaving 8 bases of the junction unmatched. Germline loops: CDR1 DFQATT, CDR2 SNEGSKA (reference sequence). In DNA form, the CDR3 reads TGCAGTGCTCCTCTAGCGGGAGGATTCCCCTACGAGCAGTACTTC. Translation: CSAPLAGGFPYEQYF.

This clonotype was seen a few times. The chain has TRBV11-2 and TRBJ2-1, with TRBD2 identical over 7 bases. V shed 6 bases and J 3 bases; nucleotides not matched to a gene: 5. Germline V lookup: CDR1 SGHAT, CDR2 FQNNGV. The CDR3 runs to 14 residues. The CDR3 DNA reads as TGTGCCAGCAGTCCAAGGACTAGCTACAATGAGCAGTTCTTC. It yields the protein CASSPRTSYNEQFF.

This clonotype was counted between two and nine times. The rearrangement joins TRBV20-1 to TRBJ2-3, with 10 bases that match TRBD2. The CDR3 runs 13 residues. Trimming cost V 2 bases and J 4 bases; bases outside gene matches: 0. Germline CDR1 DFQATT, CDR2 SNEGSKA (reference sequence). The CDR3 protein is CSARLAGADTQYF. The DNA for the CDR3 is TGCAGTGCTAGACTAGCGGGAGCAGATACGCAGTATTTT.